Shown below are 7 T cell receptor beta chains from a single sample sequenced in a study of T cells in narcolepsy. This table comes from immunoSEQ multiplex PCR, and its TCRdb copy is limited to in-frame clones, with some not included. The sample yields about 27,000 clones, 79% seen once. What was sequenced was memory (CD45RA-) CD4+ T cells from blood. Receptors were obtained from a human donor in good health.

This clone appeared a single time. The genes are TRBV16 and TRBJ1-1; 8 bases are a match to TRBD1. The CDR3 is 14 residues long. Germline loops: CDR1 KGHSY, CDR2 FQNENV. Germline trimming cut 5 bases from V and 4 bases from J; bases unmatched to any gene: 6. The CDR3 sequence: CASSSGTGGTEAFF. The DNA for the CDR3 is TGTGCCAGCAGCTCCGGGACAGGAGGCACTGAAGCTTTCTTT.

V usage is TRBV7-2 and J usage is TRBJ2-5; possible D gene TRBD2, 6 bases. CDR1 is SGHTA and CDR2 is FQGNSA in the germline V gene. Trimming took 6 bases from V and 5 from J, leaving 13 bases between them. This CDR3 has 13 residues. CDR3 DNA sequence: TGTGCCAGCAGGGCGGGACCCCTCGAGACCCAGTACTTC. This encodes CASRAGPLETQYF. Complete variable domain (other parts from reference TRBV7-2 and TRBJ2-5): GAGVSQSPSNKVTEKGKDVELRCDPISGHTALYWYRQSLGQGLEFLIYFQGNSAPDKSGLPSDRFSAERTGGSVSTLTIQRTQQEDSAVYLCASRAGPLETQYFGPGTRLLVL.

This chain uses TRBV21-1 with TRBJ2-1; the DNA was not used to check the table's D call, TRBD2. TRBV21-1 has pseudogene status. The CDR3 contains 16 residues. CDR3 sequence reads: CASSKDAGRPYNEQFF. CDR3 in DNA: TGTGCCAGCAGCAAAGACGCGGGTCGTCCCTACAATGAGCAGTTCTTC.

The chain carries TRBV12-5 and TRBJ1-2; TRBD1 agrees at 7 bases. V trimming: 3 bases; J trimming: 7 bases; junction bases outside the gene matches: 5. The CDR3 has 13 residues. The V gene's germline CDR1 is LGHNT and CDR2 FRNRAP. The CDR3 sequence: CASGFGQDGGYTF. CDR3 bases: TGTGCTAGTGGTTTTGGACAGGACGGTGGCTACACCTTC.

V and J are TRBV5-4 and TRBJ2-7; D may be TRBD1 (6 bases). Trimming took 4 bases from V and 4 from J, leaving 12 bases between them. Germline V gene sequence: CDR1 SGHNT, CDR2 YYREEE (reference sequence). This CDR3 comprises 13 residues. The CDR3 protein is CASSGGQLYEQYF. The CDR3 nucleotides are TGTGCCAGCAGCGGGGGACAACTATACGAGCAGTACTTC.

The rearrangement links TRBV7-2 to TRBJ1-2, with D possibly TRBD1 on 5 matching bases. CDR1 and CDR2 (germline): SGHTA, FQGNSA. The CDR3 totals 15 residues. The germline V and J ends were trimmed by 2 bases and 1 base, with 11 bases remaining between them. The CDR3 DNA follows: TGTGCCAGCAGCTTAATAGGGGCTGGTAACTATGGCTACACCTTC. As protein: CASSLIGAGNYGYTF.

This chain joins TRBV29-1 and TRBJ1-1; D possibly corresponds to TRBD1 (6 bases). V lost 3 bases to trimming and J lost 3 bases, with 11 bases between them. This CDR3 has 13 amino acids. CDR1 is SQVTM and CDR2 is ANQGSEA in the germline V gene. The DNA of the CDR3 is TGCAGCGTTGAGAGGGACACTGACACTGAAGCTTTCTTT. It encodes CSVERDTDTEAFF.